What follows is one T cell receptor (beta chain) and its context. CDR3 length equals 13 residues. The germline V and J ends were trimmed by 3 bases and 6 bases, with 9 bases remaining between them. Germline V CDR1 and CDR2: SGHNT, YENEEA. The data stem from a study of blood T cell repertoires in COVID-19. Study-level background: Collection of acute and convalescent COVID-19 samples took place in the United States, Italy and Spain. From T cells, B-cell-depleted T cells, or PBMCs came the material, which was cDNA or gDNA.

Sequencing was performed with immunoSEQ multiplex PCR; in TCRdb, only in-frame clones are kept and a portion is missing. This table has 400,000 or so clones, approximately 86% appearing once. The chain couples TRBV11-3 to TRBJ2-1; D ambiguous. This TCR derives from a human donor in a cohort sampled during active COVID-19. The sample was peripheral blood. Here the CDR3 DNA reads TGTGCCAGCAGCTTCGGAGTCACCAATGAGCAGTTCTTC. Its translation: CASSFGVTNEQFF.